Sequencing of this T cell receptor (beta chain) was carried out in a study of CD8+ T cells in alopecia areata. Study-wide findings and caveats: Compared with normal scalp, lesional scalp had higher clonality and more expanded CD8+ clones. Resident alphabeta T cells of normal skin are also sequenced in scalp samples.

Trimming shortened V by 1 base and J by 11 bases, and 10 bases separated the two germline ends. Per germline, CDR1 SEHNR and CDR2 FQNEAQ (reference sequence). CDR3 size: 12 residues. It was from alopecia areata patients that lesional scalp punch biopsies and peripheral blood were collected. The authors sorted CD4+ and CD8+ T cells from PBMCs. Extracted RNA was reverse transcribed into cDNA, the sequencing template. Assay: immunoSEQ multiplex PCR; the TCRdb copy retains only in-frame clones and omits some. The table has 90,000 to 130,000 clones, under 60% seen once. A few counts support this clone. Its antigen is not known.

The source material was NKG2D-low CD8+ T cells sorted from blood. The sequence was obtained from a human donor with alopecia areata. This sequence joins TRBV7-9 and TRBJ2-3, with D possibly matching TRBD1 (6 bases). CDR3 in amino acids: CASSLVYREQYF. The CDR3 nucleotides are TGTGCCAGCAGCTTAGTTTACAGGGAGCAGTATTTT.